Below are 26 T cell receptor beta chains sequenced from a single sample in a study of blood T cell repertoires in COVID-19. Profiling relied on immunoSEQ multiplex PCR, and the TCRdb table lists in-frame clones only, not all of them. Of fewer than 200,000 clones in the sample, around four fifths were seen once. The sample was PBMCs or T cells enriched from blood (not recorded which). These receptors originate from a woman between 50 and 59 years old in a cohort exposed to, infected with or recovered from COVID-19 (not recorded which).

J is TRBJ1-3 and V is TRBV7-2, with 8 bases that match TRBD1. This CDR3 spans 16 amino acids. Germline V lookup: CDR1 SGHTA, CDR2 FQGNSA. V lost 5 bases to trimming and J lost 1 base; unmatched junction nucleotides: 7. The CDR3 reads CASSPDQGASGNTIYF. The CDR3 coding sequence is TGTGCCAGCAGCCCGGATCAGGGGGCTTCTGGAAACACCATATATTTT.

This clone was recorded a few times. J is TRBJ2-3 and V is TRBV5-6; TRBD1 matches at 10 bases. Looked up from germline, CDR1 is SGHDT and CDR2 is YYEEEE. Trimming cost V 3 bases and J 5 bases; bases outside gene matches: 6. The CDR3 loop spans 15 amino acids. The CDR3 region has the DNA TGTGCCAGCAGCTATGGGACAGGGGTTCAAGATACGCAGTATTTT. Its protein is CASSYGTGVQDTQYF.

J is TRBJ2-1 and V is TRBV7-9; TRBD2 agrees at 12 bases. From germline, CDR1 is SEHNR and CDR2 FQNEAQ (reference sequence). The CDR3 contains 15 residues. V shed 0 bases and J 8 bases; nucleotides not matched to a gene: 2. The CDR3 protein is CASSLAWTSGDEQFF. The CDR3 bases are TGTGCCAGCAGCTTAGCATGGACTAGCGGGGATGAGCAGTTCTTC.

The J gene is TRBJ2-7, the V gene TRBV29-1, with 13 bases that match TRBD2. After removal of 6 bases from V and 8 bases from J, the junction contained 10 bases not matched to a gene. Germline CDR1 and CDR2: SQVTM and ANQGSEA. CDR3 size: 14 residues. In DNA form, the CDR3 reads TGCAGCGTCACCTTTGGGACTAGCGGGACGAAGCAGTACTTC. Translation gives CSVTFGTSGTKQYF.

The sample holds a few counts of this clone. V usage is TRBV3-1 (or the pseudogene TRBV3-2) and J usage is TRBJ2-5, with D maybe TRBD1 (5 bases). V was pared by 6 bases and J by 4 bases, with 15 bases between. This CDR3 is built from 14 residues. Per germline, CDR1 LGHDT and CDR2 YNNKEL (reference sequence). The DNA for the CDR3 is TGTGCCAGCAGTTTCTACCAGGGAAGAGAGACCCAGTACTTC. It encodes CASSFYQGRETQYF.

The V call is TRBV29-1, the J call TRBJ2-7; 9 bases agree with TRBD1. Germline trimming cut 7 bases from V and 6 bases from J; bases unmatched to any gene: 4. The CDR3 is 11 amino acids. Germline V lookup: CDR1 SQVTM, CDR2 ANQGSEA. CDR3 DNA sequence: TGCAGCGCGGGACAGGGTATCGAGCAGTACTTC. Encoded protein: CSAGQGIEQYF.

The V and J genes are TRBV24-1 and TRBJ2-3; 10 bases match TRBD1. The J segment lost 4 bases and the V segment lost 4 bases, leaving 10 bases of the junction unmatched. The CDR3 totals 17 residues. Germline assignment: CDR1 KGHDR and CDR2 SFDVKD. CDR3 sequence reads: CATSDLETGGIADTQYF. In DNA form, the CDR3 reads TGTGCCACCAGTGACCTGGAGACAGGGGGCATTGCAGATACGCAGTATTTT.

The V and J genes are TRBV16 and TRBJ1-5; 10 bases are a match to TRBD1. Germline lookup yields CDR1 KGHSY and CDR2 FQNENV. V gave up 4 bases and J gave up 5 bases; unmatched junction bases: 17. This CDR3 spans 19 amino acids. This chain's CDR3 is CASSPLTSGGQGSHQPQHF. CDR3 DNA sequence: TGTGCCAGCAGCCCTCTAACGAGTGGGGGACAGGGGTCTCATCAGCCCCAGCATTTT. Full variable domain (remainder filled in from reference TRBV16 and TRBJ1-5): GEEVAQTPKHLVRGEGQKAKLYCAPIKGHSYVFWYQQVLKNEFKFLISFQNENVFDETGMPKERFSAKCLPNSPCSLEIQATKLEDSAVYFCASSPLTSGGQGSHQPQHFGDGTRLSIL.

V is TRBV28 and J is TRBJ2-1; 16 bases line up with TRBD2. The CDR3 covers 18 residues. Germline V lookup: CDR1 MDHEN, CDR2 SYDVKM. V lost 5 bases and J lost 7; bases outside the gene matches: 11. CDR3 loop: CASSRDRGLAGGPNEQFF. The CDR3 region has the DNA TGTGCCAGCAGTCGGGACAGGGGACTAGCGGGAGGGCCGAATGAGCAGTTCTTC. The full variable domain, its missing parts supplied by reference TRBV28 and TRBJ2-1, is DVKVTQSSRYLVKRTGEKVFLECVQDMDHENMFWYRQDPGLGLRLIYFSYDVKMKEKGDIPEGYSVSREKKERFSLILESASTNQTSMYLCASSRDRGLAGGPNEQFFGPGTRLTVL.

The chain employs TRBV6-5 and TRBJ2-1; TRBD1 matches at 7 bases. V dropped 2 bases and J dropped 9; count of bases not matched to a gene: 4. The germline CDR1 and CDR2 sequences are MNHEY and SVGAGI. The CDR3 spans 13 residues. CDR3 region: CASSYRQGREQFF. CDR3 bases: TGTGCCAGCAGTTACCGACAGGGTCGTGAGCAGTTCTTC.

J is TRBJ1-4 and V is TRBV2, with D uncertain. Trimming stripped 3 bases from V and 0 bases from J, with 5 bases between. The CDR3 contains 14 residues. In germline, CDR1 is SNHLY, CDR2 FYNNEI. CDR3 in DNA: TGTGCCAGCAGTGACGCAGCAACTAATGAAAAACTGTTTTTT. Protein sequence: CASSDAATNEKLFF. The full variable domain, rest sourced from reference TRBV2 and TRBJ1-4, is EPEVTQTPSHQVTQMGQEVILRCVPISNHLYFYWYRQILGQKVEFLVSFYNNEISEKSEIFDDQFSVERPDGSNFTLKIRSTKLEDSAMYFCASSDAATNEKLFFGSGTQLSVL.

The CDR3 DNA reads as TGCAGTGCTAGTGGTCATAACTATGGCTACACCTTC. Residues: CSASGHNYGYTF. This sequence joins TRBV20-1 and TRBJ1-2, with D unclear. The V end was cut by 3 bases, the J end by 1 base, with 6 bases between. CDR3 length equals 12 residues. Germline V lookup: CDR1 DFQATT, CDR2 SNEGSKA (reference sequence).

This clone appeared a single time. The chain has TRBV3-1 (or the pseudogene TRBV3-2) and TRBJ2-1, with 9 bases that match TRBD1. The germline gives CDR1 LGHDT, CDR2 YNNKEL (reference sequence). The ends lost 0 bases at V and 6 bases at J; junction bases unmatched: 9. The CDR3 is 17 amino acids. The CDR3 protein is CASSQDVGTGLSNEQFF. For the CDR3, the DNA is TGTGCCAGCAGCCAAGATGTTGGGACAGGGTTATCCAATGAGCAGTTCTTC.

The table lists this clone with a few counts. V is TRBV2 and J is TRBJ2-3, with a possible D match to TRBD1 (6 bases). The CDR3 is 14 residues long. Trimming shortened V by 5 bases and J by 2 bases, and 11 bases separated the two germline ends. Germline assignment: CDR1 SNHLY and CDR2 FYNNEI. The chain's CDR3 is CASSRTVATDTQYF. CDR3 sequence (DNA): TGTGCCAGCAGTCGGACAGTCGCCACAGATACGCAGTATTTT.

As for this clone: Other DNA sequences in this specimen translate into the identical CDR3. The chain employs TRBV9 and TRBJ2-7, with 11 bases lining up with TRBD1. Germline CDR1 is SGDLS and CDR2 is YYNGEE. Trimming at V came to 3 bases and at J to 3 bases, leaving 2 bases not matched to a gene. This CDR3 spans 14 amino acids. The DNA of the CDR3 is TGTGCCAGCAGCGCCGGGACAGGGGGCTACGAGCAGTACTTC. As protein: CASSAGTGGYEQYF.

The chain is built from TRBV11-2 and TRBJ2-1; TRBD1 matches 9 bases. The germline V gene encodes CDR1 SGHAT and CDR2 FQNNGV. V gave up 4 bases and J gave up 4 bases; unmatched junction bases: 5. This CDR3 is built from 15 residues. The CDR3 spells CASSSPGQGYNEQFF. The CDR3 DNA reads as TGTGCCAGCAGCTCCCCCGGACAGGGGTACAATGAGCAGTTCTTC.

The V call is TRBV4-2, the J call TRBJ2-7, with 7 bases identical to TRBD1. In germline, CDR1 is LGHNA, CDR2 YNFKEQ. Trimming cost V 3 bases and J 2 bases; bases outside gene matches: 7. This CDR3 comprises 15 residues. DNA for the CDR3: TGTGCCAGCAGCCAGGACAGGAATCCAACCTACGAGCAGTACTTC. Translation gives CASSQDRNPTYEQYF.

V gene TRBV7-8 combines with J gene TRBJ2-2; TRBD2 aligns across 14 bases. The CDR3 has 16 residues. Unmatched junction bases numbered 6, after V lost 5 bases and J lost 7 bases. Germline lookup yields CDR1 SGHVS and CDR2 FQNEAQ. CDR3 loop: CASSPGTSGGDGELFF. For the CDR3, the DNA is TGTGCCAGCAGCCCAGGGACTAGCGGGGGAGACGGGGAGCTGTTTTTT.

The count of this clone is one. The V call is TRBV7-9, the J call TRBJ2-6, with 8 bases identical to TRBD1. The CDR3 loop spans 18 amino acids. The junction had 10 bases not matched to a gene; V was cut back by 3 bases and J by 3 bases. Germline values: CDR1 SEHNR, CDR2 FQNEAQ (reference sequence). The CDR3 coding sequence is TGTGCCAGCAGCTTTTGGACAGGGTTGTCTAGTGGGGCCAACGTCCTGACTTTC. Translating gives CASSFWTGLSSGANVLTF.

The J gene is TRBJ2-7, the V gene TRBV6-6; 9 bases line up with TRBD2. CDR3 size: 16 residues. With V trimmed by 2 bases and J by 5 bases, 10 bases remained unmatched. Germline V gene data show CDR1 as MNHNY and CDR2 as SVGAGI (reference sequence). CDR3 DNA sequence: TGTGCCAGCAGTTACCCGAGTAGCGGGAGATCCCACGAGCAGTACTTC. Translating gives CASSYPSSGRSHEQYF.

The chain recombines TRBV7-3 with TRBJ2-1; 10 nucleotides align to TRBD2. The CDR3 is made up of 15 amino acids. Germline CDR1 is SGHTA and CDR2 is FQGTGA. V was clipped by 5 bases and J by 3 bases; unmatched bases: 4. Written as DNA, the CDR3 is TGTGCCAGCAGCCCAAGACTAGCGGGCTACAATGAGCAGTTCTTC. Translating it yields CASSPRLAGYNEQFF.

The rearrangement links TRBV2 to TRBJ1-6; the D is unclear. This CDR3 is 14 amino acids long. Trimming took 7 bases from V and 6 from J, leaving 13 bases between them. CDR1 is SNHLY and CDR2 is FYNNEI in the germline V gene. CDR3 nucleotide sequence: TGTGCCAGCACGTCGACAAGCCTTAATTCACCCCTCCACTTT. This codes for CASTSTSLNSPLHF.

The CDR3 sequence is CASSQVLAGQNTGELFF. CDR3 in DNA: TGTGCCAGCAGCCAGGTTCTAGCGGGCCAGAACACCGGGGAGCTGTTTTTT. The chain uses TRBV3-1 (or the pseudogene TRBV3-2) and TRBJ2-2, with 8 bases identical to TRBD2. The CDR3 loop spans 17 amino acids. Trimming cost V 3 bases and J 1 base; bases outside gene matches: 7. The germline gives CDR1 LGHDT, CDR2 YNNKEL (reference sequence).

The chain is built from TRBV7-9 and TRBJ1-3; D may be TRBD1 (5 bases). Per the germline V gene, CDR1 is SEHNR and CDR2 is FQNEAQ (reference sequence). This CDR3 region has 16 residues. V was cut by 3 bases and J by 1 base, with 13 bases left in between. In nucleotides, the CDR3 is TGTGCCAGCAGCTTCCAGGGAGCGGGGTCTGGAAACACCATATATTTT. This gives the protein CASSFQGAGSGNTIYF.

The V and J genes are TRBV27 and TRBJ1-2; D is unresolved. Per the germline V gene, CDR1 is MNHEY and CDR2 is SMNVEV (reference sequence). This CDR3 region has 15 residues. V was shortened by 2 bases and J by 0 bases, with 10 bases between the two germline ends. Here the CDR3 reads CASSLMGRPNYGYTF. The CDR3 coding sequence is TGTGCCAGCAGTTTAATGGGCAGACCTAACTATGGCTACACCTTC.

A few counts support this clone. Other nucleotide sequences in the sample specify the same CDR3. CDR3 sequence: CASSRQGGEQFF. CDR3 in DNA: TGTGCCAGTAGTAGACAGGGTGGTGAGCAGTTCTTC. The chain is built from TRBV19 and TRBJ2-1; 7 bases fit TRBD1. This CDR3 has 12 residues. With 4 bases clipped from V and 9 bases from J, the junction kept 3 bases outside the gene matches. Germline CDR1 is LNHDA and CDR2 is SQIVND (reference sequence).